This T cell receptor (beta chain) was identified in a study of blood T cell repertoires in COVID-19. Study information: Some COVID-19 samples were acute and others convalescent; all came from the United States, Italy and Spain.

Measured with immunoSEQ multiplex PCR; TCRdb has only the in-frame clones, and not every one. The sample lists around 300,000 clones, 70% to 90% occurring once. The V gene's germline CDR1 is SGHTA and CDR2 FQGNSA. This CDR3 contains 14 residues. V shed 6 bases and J 4 bases; nucleotides not matched to a gene: 6. The chain joins TRBV7-2 to TRBJ1-2, with 9 bases identical to TRBD1. The receptor was derived from a woman aged 40 to 49 who had recovered from COVID-19. Sample: PBMCs or T cells enriched from blood (not recorded which). The CDR3 DNA reads TGTGCCAGCAGTAGGGCGGGACAGGGCTATGGCTACACCTTC. The encoded protein is CASSRAGQGYGYTF.